The 19 T cell receptor beta chains given below trace back to one sample, sequenced in a study of neurological immune-mediated disorders. As to time point: longitudinal time-point 3. TCRdb re-called the 5' RACE reads with MiXCR, one entry per CDR3 protein. The sample includes approximately 48,000 distinct CDR3 sequences, 12% seen only once; the top ten take roughly 10%. Specimen: PBMCs. The receptors were gathered from a male donor with HTLV-1-associated myelopathy (HAM/TSP).

This chain links TRBV9 with TRBJ2-3, with D possibly TRBD2 on 5 matching bases. Germline V gene sequence: CDR1 SGDLS, CDR2 YYNGEE. The V gene lost 0 bases and the J gene lost 1 base, with 9 bases spanning the gap. The CDR3 has 15 amino acids. The CDR3 bases are TGTGCCAGCAGCGTAGAGAGTAGCGGCACAGATACGCAGTATTTT. Amino acids: CASSVESSGTDTQYF.

As concerns this clonotype: This may be a read error: a much more frequent sequence differs by one nucleotide. The chain links TRBV5-4 to TRBJ2-3; 7 nucleotides match TRBD2. Germline CDR1 reads SGHNT; CDR2 reads YYREEE (reference sequence). The CDR3 covers 13 residues. CDR3 loop: CTSSRGGTDTQYF. The CDR3 DNA is TGTACCAGCAGCCGGGGGGGCACAGATACGCAGTATTTT.

The chain recombines TRBV20-1 with TRBJ1-2; 8 bases map to TRBD1. The CDR3 length is 14 residues. In germline, CDR1 is DFQATT, CDR2 SNEGSKA (reference sequence). J was trimmed by 4 bases and V by 5 bases; bases with no gene match: 9. CDR3 in amino acids: CSAYGQGGGYGYTF. The CDR3 region has the DNA TGCAGTGCTTATGGACAGGGCGGCGGCTATGGCTACACCTTC.

This clonotype has at least ten counts. This rearrangement joins TRBV5-1 to TRBJ2-7; TRBD2 agrees at 15 bases. This CDR3 region has 17 residues. With V trimmed by 4 bases and J by 4 bases, 9 bases remained unmatched. CDR1 and CDR2 (germline): SGHRS, YFSETQ. CDR3: CASSTRRTSGGVYEQYF. CDR3 DNA: TGCGCCAGCAGCACCCGTAGGACTAGCGGGGGGGTTTACGAGCAGTACTTC.

This clonotype was recorded many times. This chain joins TRBV11-3 and TRBJ2-1; a weak D match, TRBD2 (5 bases). Germline CDR1 and CDR2: SGHNT and YENEEA. Trimming took 1 base from V and 8 from J, leaving 21 bases between them. This CDR3 has 17 residues. CDR3 region: CASSLGHERDRSYEQFF. The DNA for the CDR3 is TGTGCCAGCAGCTTAGGCCACGAGAGGGATCGGTCCTATGAGCAGTTCTTC.

This clonotype was counted a few times. The chain is built from TRBV10-3 and TRBJ2-7; 8 positions match TRBD2. The V gene end was trimmed by 3 bases and the J gene end by 7 bases; junction bases not matched to a gene: 8. From germline, CDR1 is ENHRY and CDR2 SYGVKD. CDR3 length: 14 residues. The CDR3 region is CAISDPSGGREQYF. The CDR3, as DNA: TGTGCCATCAGTGATCCAAGCGGGGGAAGGGAGCAGTACTTC.

This clonotype was recorded many times. V is TRBV25-1 and J is TRBJ2-1, with D possibly matching TRBD1 (7 bases). V gave up 3 bases and J gave up 7 bases, with 16 bases separating them. CDR3 length: 15 amino acids. Per the germline V gene, CDR1 is MGHDK and CDR2 is SYGVNS. The CDR3 is CASSDPRGAANEQFF. CDR3 DNA: TGTGCCAGCAGTGACCCCAGGGGGGCCGCGAATGAGCAGTTCTTC.

In its sample, this clonotype was seen many times. This chain links TRBV20-1 with TRBJ2-5; 8 bases align to TRBD2. Trimming at V came to 4 bases and at J to 1 base, leaving 2 bases not matched to a gene. Germline values: CDR1 DFQATT, CDR2 SNEGSKA (reference sequence). The length of the CDR3 is 13 residues. CDR3 nucleotides: TGCAGTGCTAAGGCGGGGGGCCAAGAGACCCAGTACTTC. It translates to CSAKAGGQETQYF.

At least ten counts were recorded for this clonotype. This chain connects TRBV7-6 to TRBJ1-2, with D unresolved. CDR3 length equals 13 residues. The V gene lost 3 bases and the J gene lost 4 bases, with 9 bases spanning the gap. Germline assignment: CDR1 SGHVS and CDR2 FNYEAQ. The chain's CDR3 is CASSFRGLYGYTF. The DNA of the CDR3 is TGTGCCAGCAGCTTTCGAGGTCTCTATGGCTACACCTTC.

This clonotype was counted many times. The chain uses TRBV12-3 or TRBV12-4 and TRBJ1-1; D is possibly TRBD1 (5 bases). Trimming shortened V by 5 bases and J by 4 bases, and 11 bases separated the two germline ends. The CDR3 consists of 13 residues. CDR3 in amino acids: CASSRGYGTEAFF. Written as DNA, the CDR3 is TGTGCCAGCAGTAGGGGTTACGGCACTGAAGCTTTCTTT.

There are many counts of this clonotype. J is TRBJ2-1 and V is TRBV4-3; 13 positions agree with TRBD2. Germline CDR1 is LGHNA and CDR2 is YSLEER. V was pared by 4 bases and J by 10 bases, with 7 bases of the junction left unmatched. CDR3 size: 15 residues. The CDR3 region has the DNA TGCGCCAGCAGCCGCACTAGCGGGGGGGCGAGGGAGCAGTTCTTC. It yields the protein CASSRTSGGAREQFF.

This clonotype was counted at least ten times. The rearrangement joins TRBV3-1 to TRBJ2-1; 7 nucleotides align to TRBD2. Trimming cost V 0 bases and J 4 bases; bases outside gene matches: 9. The germline V gene encodes CDR1 LGHDT and CDR2 YNNKEL (reference sequence). The CDR3 has 17 amino acids. The chain's CDR3 is CASSQDPASGLYNEQFF. Written as DNA, the CDR3 is TGTGCCAGCAGCCAAGATCCGGCTAGCGGCCTATACAATGAGCAGTTCTTC.

This clonotype is medium-sized within its sample. This sequence joins TRBV29-1 and TRBJ1-4; D is unclear. The germline gives CDR1 SQVTM, CDR2 ANQGSEA. The length of the CDR3 is 15 residues. Trimming shortened V by 5 bases and J by 4 bases, and 17 bases separated the two germline ends. Here the CDR3 reads CSVQTLDGNNEKLFF. The CDR3 region has the DNA TGCAGCGTTCAGACACTGGACGGGAATAATGAAAAACTGTTTTTT.

The rearrangement uses TRBV10-3 and TRBJ2-2; a weak D match, TRBD2 (5 bases). Germline-derived CDR1 and CDR2 are ENHRY and SYGVKD. This CDR3 region has 14 residues. Trimming shortened V by 6 bases and J by 6 bases, and 14 bases separated the two germline ends. CDR3 in DNA: TGTGCCATCAGATTCGAAAACGGGGCCGGGGAGCTGTTTTTT. Protein: CAIRFENGAGELFF.

Ten or more counts support this clonotype. The V gene is TRBV5-1, the J gene TRBJ1-1, with TRBD1 as a possible D gene (5 bases). The germline gives CDR1 SGHRS, CDR2 YFSETQ. There are 15 residues in the CDR3. V lost 4 bases and J lost 1, with 14 bases in between. CDR3 region: CASSPMGQGNTEAFF. CDR3 in DNA: TGCGCCAGCAGCCCCATGGGGCAGGGGAACACTGAAGCTTTCTTT.

This clonotype was counted once. The J gene is TRBJ1-1, the V gene TRBV7-8; no reliable D call. V lost 4 bases to trimming and J lost 5 bases, with 14 bases between them. The CDR3 loop spans 14 amino acids. Germline V gene lookup returns CDR1 SGHVS and CDR2 FQNEAQ. CDR3 DNA sequence: TGTGCCAGCAGCTGGATAGTGGGCCGGACTGAAGCTTTCTTT. Protein product: CASSWIVGRTEAFF. The complete variable domain, with remaining parts taken from reference TRBV7-8 and TRBJ1-1, reads GAGVSQSPRYKVAKRGQDVALRCDPISGHVSLFWYQQALGQGPEFLTYFQNEAQLDKSGLPSDRFFAERPEGSVSTLKIQRTQQEDSAVYLCASSWIVGRTEAFFGQGTRLTVV.

CDR3 bases: TGCGCCAGCAGCTTCGCCGCTCAGGGGGAGACCCAGTACTTC. Translating it yields CASSFAAQGETQYF. The gene calls are TRBV5-1 and TRBJ2-5; D might be TRBD1 (6 bases). Germline CDR1 reads SGHRS; CDR2 reads YFSETQ. V was pared by 2 bases and J by 5 bases, with 13 bases between. The CDR3 is 14 amino acids.

This clonotype was detected ten times or more. V and J are TRBV28 and TRBJ2-1; D possibly corresponds to TRBD2 (5 bases). This CDR3 has 13 residues. V lost 6 bases to trimming and J lost 12 bases, with 18 bases between them. Per germline, CDR1 MDHEN and CDR2 SYDVKM. The CDR3 region is CASSRWTGPGQFF. CDR3 DNA: TGTGCCAGCAGCCGATGGACTGGCCCCGGGCAGTTCTTC. The full variable domain, completed using reference TRBV28 and TRBJ2-1, is DVKVTQSSRYLVKRTGEKVFLECVQDMDHENMFWYRQDPGLGLRLIYFSYDVKMKEKGDIPEGYSVSREKKERFSLILESASTNQTSMYLCASSRWTGPGQFFGPGTRLTVL.

This clonotype has at least ten counts. This chain uses TRBV28 with TRBJ1-1; D is uncertain. V was pared by 2 bases and J by 0 bases, with 7 bases between. Per germline, CDR1 MDHEN and CDR2 SYDVKM. The CDR3 loop spans 14 amino acids. For the CDR3, the DNA is TGTGCCAGCAGTTTAGTACGGATGAACACTGAAGCTTTCTTT. Residues: CASSLVRMNTEAFF. Full variable domain (rest looked up from reference TRBV28 and TRBJ1-1): DVKVTQSSRYLVKRTGEKVFLECVQDMDHENMFWYRQDPGLGLRLIYFSYDVKMKEKGDIPEGYSVSREKKERFSLILESASTNQTSMYLCASSLVRMNTEAFFGQGTRLTVV.